A selection of T cell receptor beta chains follows, all from one sample in a study of T cell changes during pregnancy in multiple sclerosis. The method was immunoSEQ multiplex PCR; TCRdb's version includes in-frame clones alone and lacks a portion of them. The repertoire holds roughly 72,000 clones, with 94% as singletons. The input for sequencing was CD4+ T cells from peripheral blood mononuclear cells, taken after pregnancy. The source is a female donor with multiple sclerosis, enrolled in a pregnancy study. The CDR3 runs from the conserved cysteine through the conserved F or W. D genes are given only for firm matches. Clone sizes are given selectively: once, few, many, or a class where the clone is expanded.

len	v_gene	j_gene	abundance	d_gene	CDR3aa	CDR3nt
15	TRBV7-8	TRBJ1-1	once	NA	CASSLGNSYNTEAFF	TGTGCCAGCAGCTTAGGTAACAGCTACAACACTGAAGCTTTCTTT
16	TRBV7-9	TRBJ2-7	NA	TRBD1	CASSPYRGRLPYEQYF	TGTGCCAGCAGCCCCTACAGGGGGCGGCTCCCTTACGAGCAGTACTTC
16	TRBV15	TRBJ2-7	NA	TRBD2	CATSRLAGGPGDEQYF	TGTGCCACCAGCCGTCTAGCGGGAGGGCCCGGGGACGAGCAGTACTTC
17	TRBV5-1	TRBJ2-2	NA	TRBD2	CASSFLGLAKNTGELFF	TGCGCCAGCAGCTTCCTCGGACTAGCGAAGAACACCGGGGAGCTGTTTTTT
15	TRBV7-2	TRBJ2-3	NA	TRBD2	CASSLASGSADTQYF	TGTGCCAGCAGCTTGGCTAGCGGGAGCGCAGATACGCAGTATTTT
16	TRBV7-8	TRBJ2-2	NA	NA	CASSLRWGANTGELFF	TGTGCCAGCAGCCTACGGTGGGGAGCGAACACCGGGGAGCTGTTTTTT
13	TRBV19	TRBJ2-5	NA	NA	CASSMARGETQYF	TGTGCCAGTAGTATGGCGAGAGGGGAGACCCAGTACTTC
16	TRBV15	TRBJ2-2	NA	NA	CATSREIAANTGELFF	TGTGCCACCAGCAGAGAGATAGCGGCAAACACCGGGGAGCTGTTTTTT
15	TRBV11-3	TRBJ2-7	NA	NA	CASSLGGPGNYEQYF	TGTGCCAGCAGCTTAGGCGGGCCTGGAAACTACGAGCAGTACTTC
15	TRBV28	TRBJ2-1	NA	TRBD2	CASRRAGSSYNEQFF	TGTGCCAGCAGACGAGCGGGAAGCTCCTACAATGAGCAGTTCTTC
16	TRBV5-1	TRBJ2-3	NA	TRBD2	CASTQGLAASTDTQYF	TGCGCCAGCACACAGGGACTAGCGGCAAGCACAGATACGCAGTATTTT
15	TRBV9	TRBJ2-1	NA	TRBD2	CASSALAGGVNEQFF	TGTGCCAGCAGTGCACTAGCGGGAGGAGTTAATGAGCAGTTCTTC
14	TRBV7-9	TRBJ2-1	NA	TRBD2	CASSLSTSGSNVFF	TGTGCCAGCAGCCTATCGACTAGCGGGAGCAACGTGTTCTTC
15	TRBV19	TRBJ2-1	NA	NA	CASSIGFRGYNEQFF	TGTGCCAGTAGTATAGGTTTTCGGGGTTACAATGAGCAGTTCTTC
10	TRBV21-1	TRBJ2-3	NA	NA	CASPPRSQYF	TGTGCCAGCCCCCCCCGGTCGCAGTATTTT
12	TRBV27	TRBJ2-3	NA	NA	CASSYMSGTQYF	TGTGCCAGCAGTTACATGTCGGGTACGCAGTATTTT
16	TRBV5-1	TRBJ2-3	NA	TRBD1	CASSLRTGMFTDTQYF	TGCGCCAGCTCCCTAAGGACAGGGATGTTCACAGATACGCAGTATTTT
14	TRBV4-3	TRBJ1-5	NA	TRBD1	CASSQGDRDQPQHF	TGCGCCAGCAGCCAAGGGGACAGGGATCAGCCCCAGCATTTT
13	TRBV18	TRBJ1-5	NA	NA	CASSSGSNQPQHF	TGTGCCAGCTCTTCGGGGAGCAATCAGCCCCAGCATTTT
16	TRBV27	TRBJ2-2	NA	TRBD2	CASSPQLAGPTGELFF	TGTGCCAGCAGCCCCCAACTAGCGGGCCCCACCGGGGAGCTGTTTTTT
13	TRBV6-5	TRBJ1-1	NA	NA	CASSFEGNTEAFF	TGTGCCAGCTCGTTTGAGGGGAACACTGAAGCTTTCTTT
17	TRBV11-2	TRBJ2-5	once	NA	CASSSLVLRGGEETQYF	TGTGCCAGCAGCTCGCTAGTACTTAGGGGGGGAGAAGAGACCCAGTACTTC
11	TRBV6-5	TRBJ2-2	NA	NA	CASSRAGELFF	TGTGCCAGCAGTCGCGCCGGGGAGCTGTTTTTT
14	TRBV5-1	TRBJ2-7	NA	TRBD2	CASSLASGRNEQYF	TGCGCCAGCAGCTTGGCCAGCGGGAGAAACGAGCAGTACTTC
13	TRBV30	TRBJ2-1	NA	TRBD2	CAWSVLAGDEQFF	TGTGCCTGGAGTGTACTAGCGGGCGATGAGCAGTTCTTC
15	TRBV7-2	TRBJ2-5	NA	NA	CASSLGQAFQETQYF	TGTGCCAGCAGCTTAGGGCAGGCCTTCCAAGAGACCCAGTACTTC
15	TRBV7-9	TRBJ2-3	NA	TRBD2	CASSFGRGRQDTQYF	TGTGCCAGCAGCTTCGGGCGCGGGAGACAAGATACGCAGTATTTT
13	TRBV29-1	TRBJ1-1	NA	NA	CSVDGGMNTEAFF	TGCAGCGTTGACGGCGGAATGAACACTGAAGCTTTCTTT
14	TRBV5-6	TRBJ2-4	NA	NA	CASSSGGGSDIQYF	TGTGCCAGCAGCTCGGGGGGCGGTTCTGACATTCAGTACTTC
15	TRBV5-1	TRBJ2-3	NA	TRBD1	CASSLTGGAGDTQYF	TGCGCCAGCAGCTTAACAGGGGGCGCCGGGGATACGCAGTATTTT
13	TRBV28	TRBJ2-5	NA	TRBD2	CATEGTSRETQYF	TGTGCCACGGAGGGGACTAGCAGAGAGACCCAGTACTTC
18	TRBV9	TRBJ1-1	NA	TRBD1	CASSVVSGTGDRFGKAFF	TGTGCCAGCAGCGTAGTCTCCGGGACAGGGGATCGGTTTGGCAAGGCTTTCTTT
16	TRBV21-1	TRBJ2-1	NA	NA	CATLYFDRVGNNEQFF	TGTGCCACGCTCTACTTTGACAGGGTCGGCAACAATGAGCAGTTCTTC
14	TRBV19	TRBJ1-4	NA	TRBD1	CASSMGQVNEKLFF	TGTGCCAGTAGTATGGGACAGGTTAATGAAAAACTGTTTTTT
13	TRBV28	TRBJ1-2	NA	NA	CASSLARPYGYTF	TGTGCCAGCAGTTTGGCCAGGCCTTATGGCTACACCTTC
14	TRBV6-5	TRBJ2-7	NA	TRBD1	CASSQDRVVYEQYF	TGTGCCAGCAGTCAGGACAGGGTGGTCTACGAGCAGTACTTC
15	TRBV9	TRBJ2-2	NA	TRBD2	CASSRTGGGTGELFF	TGTGCCAGCAGCAGGACGGGAGGGGGGACCGGGGAGCTGTTTTTT
14	TRBV7-9	TRBJ2-3	NA	TRBD2	CASSLNGRRDTQYF	TGTGCCAGCAGCTTAAACGGGAGGCGTGATACGCAGTATTTT
15	TRBV7-2	TRBJ2-7	NA	NA	CASSFGGKLSYEQYF	TGTGCCAGCAGCTTTGGGGGGAAACTCTCCTACGAGCAGTACTTC
16	TRBV7-8	TRBJ1-5	NA	TRBD1	CASSLSGQGIFQPQHF	TGTGCCAGCAGCTTGTCGGGACAGGGGATTTTCCAGCCCCAGCATTTT